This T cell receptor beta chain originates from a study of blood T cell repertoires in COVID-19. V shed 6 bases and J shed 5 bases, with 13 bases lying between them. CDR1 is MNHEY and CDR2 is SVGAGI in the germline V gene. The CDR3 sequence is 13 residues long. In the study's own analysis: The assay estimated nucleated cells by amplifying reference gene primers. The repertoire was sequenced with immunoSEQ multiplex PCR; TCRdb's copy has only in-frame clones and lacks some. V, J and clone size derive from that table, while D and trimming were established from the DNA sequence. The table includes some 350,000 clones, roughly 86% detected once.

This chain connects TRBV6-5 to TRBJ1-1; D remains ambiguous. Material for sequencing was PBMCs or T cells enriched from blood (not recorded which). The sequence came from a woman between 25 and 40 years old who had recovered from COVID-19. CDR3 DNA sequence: TGTGCCAGCAGCCAAAGGGAGGGAACTGAAGCTTTCTTT. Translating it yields CASSQREGTEAFF.